This record looks at one TCR beta chain sequence and its context. The ends were cut back, 4 bases at V and 1 base at J, with 16 bases in the middle. The CDR3 is 16 residues long. CDR1 is LNHDA, CDR2 SQIVND, per germline (reference sequence). This sample stems from a study of T cell changes during pregnancy in multiple sclerosis. The method was immunoSEQ multiplex PCR; TCRdb's version includes in-frame clones alone and lacks a portion of them. In the table there are approximately 79,000 clones, around 93% of which are singletons. The J gene is TRBJ1-1, the V gene TRBV19, with D perhaps matching TRBD1 (5 bases). The clonotype comes from a female donor in good health, enrolled as a control in a pregnancy study. The material was peripheral blood, obtained in the second trimester of pregnancy. CDR3 bases: TGTGCCAGTAGTACCAGGGCTGCCCCGAGGAACACTGAAGCTTTCTTT. As protein: CASSTRAAPRNTEAFF.